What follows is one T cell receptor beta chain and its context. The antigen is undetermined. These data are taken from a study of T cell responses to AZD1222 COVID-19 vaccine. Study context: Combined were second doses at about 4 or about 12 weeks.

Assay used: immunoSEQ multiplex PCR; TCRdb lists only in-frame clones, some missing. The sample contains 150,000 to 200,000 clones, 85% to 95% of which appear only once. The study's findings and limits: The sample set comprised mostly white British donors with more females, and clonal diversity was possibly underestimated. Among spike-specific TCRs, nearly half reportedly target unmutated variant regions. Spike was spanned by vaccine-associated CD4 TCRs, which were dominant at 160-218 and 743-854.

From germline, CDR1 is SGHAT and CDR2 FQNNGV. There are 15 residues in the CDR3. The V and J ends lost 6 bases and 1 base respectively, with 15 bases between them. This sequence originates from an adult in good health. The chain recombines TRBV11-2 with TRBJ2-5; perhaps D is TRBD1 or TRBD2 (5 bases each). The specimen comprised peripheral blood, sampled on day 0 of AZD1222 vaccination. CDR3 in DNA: TGTGCCAGCAGTTACGATCCGGGACCCCAAGAGACCCAGTACTTC. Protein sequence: CASSYDPGPQETQYF.